The T cell receptor beta chain described here comes from a study of identifying expanded T cells in peripheral blood. In the case of this clone: The antigen remains undetermined.

Study results and limitations: About 1.3 clones differed between technical replicates, versus roughly 17 and 20 over time. Approximately two-week clone count variance significantly increased as total template count grew.

The ends were cut back, 3 bases at V and 0 bases at J, with 14 bases in the middle. The germline V gene has CDR1 MNHEY and CDR2 SMNVEV (reference sequence). CDR3 size: 16 residues. Only in-frame clones appear in the TCRdb table, and some are missing; sequencing was by immunoSEQ multiplex PCR. Here the sample spans some 91,000 clones, around 88% being singletons. No infections or other immune events were documented during collection. The gene calls are TRBV27 and TRBJ1-1; D perhaps matches TRBD1 (6 bases). Input material: blood. The source of this sequence is a person between 18 and 75 years old in good health. CDR3 protein: CASSFAGAVLNTEAFF. The CDR3 DNA reads TGTGCCAGCAGTTTTGCAGGGGCCGTCTTGAACACTGAAGCTTTCTTT.